Detailed here is one T cell receptor beta chain. No antigen is known for it. This sample is part of a study of tissue T cells after allogeneic stem cell transplantation. The study, taken as a whole, reports: Few T cell clones were shared across patients, but motif clusters showed tissue-specific shared signatures. In patients and mice, blood and spleen missed much of tissue repertoire. Within patients, tissue anatomy strongly shaped TCR repertoire composition.

CDR3 sequences, V/J genes, frequencies and template counts came from survey-depth TCRbeta sequencing. TCRdb keeps only in-frame clones here, not all; method: immunoSEQ multiplex PCR. The data show thousands of clones, approximately 70% seen once. In germline, CDR1 is SQVTM, CDR2 ANQGSEA. V was pared by 6 bases and J by 4 bases, with 13 bases of the junction left unmatched. This CDR3 spans 15 amino acids. The chain links TRBV29-1 to TRBJ2-7, with 9 bases identical to TRBD1. The TCR sequence derives from a female donor aged 60 or older with lung cancer. The sequencing here drew on tissue from the colon, taken at autopsy. In nucleotides, the CDR3 is TGCAGCGTAGCCGGGACAGGGATAGGACTTTACGAGCAGTACTTC. Residues: CSVAGTGIGLYEQYF.